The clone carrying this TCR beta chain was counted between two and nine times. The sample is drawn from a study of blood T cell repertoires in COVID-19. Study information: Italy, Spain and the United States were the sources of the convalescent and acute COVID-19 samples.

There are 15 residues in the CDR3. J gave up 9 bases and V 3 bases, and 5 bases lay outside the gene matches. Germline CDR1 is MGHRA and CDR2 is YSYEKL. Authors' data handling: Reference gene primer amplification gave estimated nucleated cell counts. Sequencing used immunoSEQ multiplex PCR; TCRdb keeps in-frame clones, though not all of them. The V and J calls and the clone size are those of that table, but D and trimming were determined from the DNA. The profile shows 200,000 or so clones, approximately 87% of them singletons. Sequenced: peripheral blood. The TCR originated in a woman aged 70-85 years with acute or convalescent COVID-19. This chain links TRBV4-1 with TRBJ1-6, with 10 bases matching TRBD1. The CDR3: CASSQRTGGFSPLHF. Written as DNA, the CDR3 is TGCGCCAGCAGCCAGAGGACAGGGGGTTTTTCACCCCTCCACTTT.